One TCR beta chain is described in this entry. These data are taken from a study of blood T cell repertoires in COVID-19. As for the study in general: Sites in the United States, Italy and Spain provided acute and convalescent COVID-19 samples.

V lost 0 bases, J lost 6 bases, and 11 bases stayed unmatched. Germline CDR1 reads MGHRA; CDR2 reads YSYEKL. This CDR3 region has 18 residues. Sequencing used immunoSEQ multiplex PCR; TCRdb keeps in-frame clones, though not all of them. The sample lists about 100,000 clones, approximately 84% seen once, with approximately 7.3% in the top ten. The chain recombines TRBV4-1 with TRBJ1-4; the match to TRBD1 covers 9 bases. The source material was peripheral blood. The clonotype was recovered from a young man in a cohort sampled during active COVID-19. The CDR3, as DNA: TGCGCCAGCAGCCAAGATCGGACAGGGGACCGAGGAGATGAAAAACTGTTTTTT. Amino acids: CASSQDRTGDRGDEKLFF.